This TCR beta chain was found in a study of blood T cell repertoires in COVID-19 (TCRdb year 2020). Background for the entire study: The collaborator samples originated in the United States, Italy and Spain and spanned the acute and convalescent phases of COVID-19. The material from the prospective study consisted of cDNA or gDNA derived from T cells, B-cell-depleted T cells, or PBMCs. Deeply sampled blood TCRbeta repertoires from subjects exposed to, actively infected with, or recovered from COVID-19 were included in the dataset. The repertoires were released in a freely available public database intended as a resource for research on the immune response to SARS-CoV-2. Samples came from the ongoing ImmuneRACE study (first 160 participants) plus 1,254 subjects from 6 global collaborators. The sample metadata nearly always contained a de-identified subject ID, COVID-19 status, age in years and sex. Where available, HLA class I and class II types were obtained from metadata supplied by the sample provider rather than from assay-based typing. What the authors observed across the whole study: How much clinical and demographic metadata was included differed by source and by participant, and the metadata was provided uncurated.

TCRbeta CDR3 regions were amplified from genomic DNA by means of the immunoSEQ Assay, a bias-controlled multiplex PCR. The original pipeline was this. The number of nucleated cells in each sample was estimated by amplification of reference gene primers within the assay. Sequence reads were collapsed and filtered to measure the absolute abundance of every unique TCRbeta CDR3 rearrangement. For each sample, productive Simpson clonality was calculated as the square root of Simpson's diversity index across productive rearrangements. TCRdb stores this immuneACCESS table with in-frame sequences only. Part of the clones is absent; in the studies checked, under half of the shortfall reflects unresolved V genes, and no reason is known for the rest. D and trimming were read from the DNA, whereas the V and J calls and clone size are those reported in that table. The sample table shows 450,000 to 500,000 clones, and 80% to 90% are seen once. The leading ten clones occupy 3.2% of the sample.

The collaborating institutions used their own protocols to collect whole blood in K2EDTA tubes. For TCRbeta analysis, collaborators shipped samples in one of three forms: frozen whole blood, isolated PBMCs, or DNA extracted from either of those sample types. Points on this clone: Its cognate antigen has yet to be identified. Base qualities are missing; no much larger clone stands one base away.

The receptor comes from a human donor in a cohort sampled during active COVID-19. The specimen sequenced was peripheral blood.

CDR3 protein: CASSPPEQGQGGELFF. The bases are TGTGCCAGCTCACCACCGGAACAGGGGCAAGGCGGGGAGCTGTTTTTT. The chain couples TRBV18 to TRBJ2-2, with 7 middle bases fitting TRBD1. According to the germline V gene, CDR1 reads KGHSH and CDR2 reads LQKENI. V has 0 bases trimmed and J has 7 bases trimmed; junction bases matching no gene number 8. Measured from the cysteine to the phenylalanine, the CDR3 is 16 residues long. The sequence is cut down to CDR3 DNA, 48 bases in frame from base 1. The CDR3 plus the reference TRBV18 and TRBJ2-2 genes for the other parts give the full variable domain: NAGVMQNPRHLVRRRGQEARLRCSPMKGHSHVYWYRQLPEEGLKFMVYLQKENIIDESGMPKERFSAEFPKEGPSILRIQQVVRGDSAAYFCASSPPEQGQGGELFFGEGSRLTVL.